This T cell receptor (beta chain) was sequenced during a study of T cell responses to AZD1222 COVID-19 vaccine. Second-dose recipients at about 4 or about 12 weeks were treated as one pooled group. CDR1 is KGHSH and CDR2 is LQKENI in the germline V gene. CDR3 length equals 16 residues. J gave up 7 bases and V 2 bases, and 9 bases lay outside the gene matches. Measured with immunoSEQ multiplex PCR; TCRdb has only the in-frame clones, and not every one. The sample records over 90,000 clones, around nine tenths being singletons. Details on this clone: Its antigen remains unidentified.

General study findings and limits: The span of vaccine-associated CD4 TCRs extended across spike, with dominance at 160-218 and 743-854.

Sequencing used peripheral blood, obtained 28 days after the second AZD1222 dose. The V gene is TRBV18, the J gene TRBJ1-2; 11 nucleotides align to TRBD1. The TCR was taken from an adult who received the AZD1222 COVID-19 vaccine. CDR3 coding DNA: TGTGCCAGCTCACCAGTTACTGGACAGGGGGCGCTTGGCTACACCTTC. Protein sequence: CASSPVTGQGALGYTF.